Shown below are 2 T cell receptor beta chains from a single sample sequenced in a study of blood T cell repertoires in COVID-19. Libraries were prepared by immunoSEQ multiplex PCR; TCRdb keeps only in-frame clonotypes and omits some of them. The repertoire holds some 290,000 clones, with 85% to 90% as singletons. The sequenced sample consisted of peripheral blood. The receptor set was obtained from a woman aged 30 to 39 with COVID-19, enrolled during active disease.

This chain links TRBV11-2 with TRBJ2-1, with TRBD1 identical over 7 bases. Trimming took 7 bases from V and 4 from J; bases not matched to a gene: 10. Per the germline V gene, CDR1 is SGHAT and CDR2 is FQNNGV. This CDR3 contains 15 residues. The CDR3, as DNA: TGTGCCAGCACCACCGGGACAGCGATATACAATGAGCAGTTCTTC. As protein: CASTTGTAIYNEQFF. The variable domain in full, completed from reference TRBV11-2 and TRBJ2-1, reads EAGVAQSPRYKIIEKRQSVAFWCNPISGHATLYWYQQILGQGPKLLIQFQNNGVVDDSQLPKDRFSAERLKGVDSTLKIQPAKLEDSAVYLCASTTGTAIYNEQFFGPGTRLTVL.

This clone was counted only a few times. The rearrangement uses TRBV29-1 and TRBJ1-1, with 9 bases identical to TRBD1. V dropped 7 bases and J dropped 1; count of bases not matched to a gene: 4. The CDR3 totals 13 residues. Per the germline V gene, CDR1 is SQVTM and CDR2 is ANQGSEA. CDR3 residues: CSGTGGSNTEAFF. CDR3 bases: TGCAGCGGAACAGGGGGCTCGAACACTGAAGCTTTCTTT.